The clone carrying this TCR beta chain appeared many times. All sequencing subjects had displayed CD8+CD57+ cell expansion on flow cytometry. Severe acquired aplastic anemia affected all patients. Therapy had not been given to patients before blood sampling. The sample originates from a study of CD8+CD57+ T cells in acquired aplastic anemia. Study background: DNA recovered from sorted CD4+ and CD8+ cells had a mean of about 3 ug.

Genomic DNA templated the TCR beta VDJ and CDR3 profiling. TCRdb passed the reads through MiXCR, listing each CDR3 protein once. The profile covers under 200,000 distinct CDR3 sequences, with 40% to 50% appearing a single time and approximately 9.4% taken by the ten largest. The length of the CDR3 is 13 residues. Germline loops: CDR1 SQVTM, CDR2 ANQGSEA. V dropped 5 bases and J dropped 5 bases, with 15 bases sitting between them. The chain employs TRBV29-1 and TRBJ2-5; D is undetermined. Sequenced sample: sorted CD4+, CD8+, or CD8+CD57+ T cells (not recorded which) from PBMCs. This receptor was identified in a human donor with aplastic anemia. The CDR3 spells CSVMGQTRETQYF. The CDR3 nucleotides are TGCAGCGTTATGGGCCAAACCCGGGAGACCCAGTACTTC.